These T cell receptor beta chains were read from a single sample in a study of cytomegalovirus exposure and HLA in healthy donors. Data came from immunoSEQ multiplex PCR; TCRdb stores just in-frame clones and leaves some out. The top ten hold about 8% of the sample, which has about 240,000 clones, 70% to 90% seen once. The sample taken for sequencing was PBMCs. Every receptor here comes from a woman in her fifties or sixties in good health and CMV-seropositive. Both conserved end residues are part of each CDR3. The D gene is left open where the match is weak. Clone sizes are given selectively: once, few, many, or a class where the clone is expanded.

j_call d_call v_call clone_size cdr3_aa cdr3_nt
TRBJ2-7 . TRBV6-1 . CASMVRDPYEQYF TGTGCCAGCATGGTCAGGGATCCATACGAGCAGTACTTC
TRBJ2-3 . TRBV7-9 . CSSTTSTDTQYF TGTTCCAGCACTACTAGCACAGATACGCAGTATTTT
TRBJ1-1 . TRBV7-3 once CASSLGGPGRNTEAFF TGTGCCAGCAGCTTAGGAGGGCCGGGGAGGAACACTGAAGCTTTCTTT
TRBJ2-3 . TRBV7-9 . CASSLVGDTQYF TGTGCCAGCAGCTTAGTCGGGGATACGCAGTATTTT
TRBJ2-5 TRBD2 TRBV4-1 . CASSQVGLAQETQYF TGCGCCAGCAGCCAAGTGGGACTAGCCCAAGAGACCCAGTACTTC
TRBJ2-7 TRBD2 TRBV5-1 . CASSIGTSGSYEQYF TGCGCCAGCAGCATCGGGACTAGCGGGAGCTACGAGCAGTACTTC
TRBJ2-2 TRBD2 TRBV13 . CASLAGVTGELFF TGTGCCAGTCTAGCGGGAGTGACCGGGGAGCTGTTTTTT
TRBJ2-1 . TRBV18 . CASSPSRANSDEQFF TGTGCCAGCTCACCAAGCAGGGCAAACTCGGATGAGCAGTTCTTC
TRBJ1-4 . TRBV5-1 . CASSLDGRANEKLFF TGCGCCAGCAGCTTGGATGGCAGGGCTAATGAAAAACTGTTTTTT
TRBJ2-7 . TRBV11-2 . CASRLGPQVYEQYF TGTGCCAGCAGGCTGGGCCCCCAAGTTTACGAGCAGTACTTC
TRBJ2-1 . TRBV6-5 medium-sized CASGLGAGFNEQFF TGTGCCAGCGGCTTAGGAGCGGGTTTCAATGAGCAGTTCTTC
TRBJ1-4 . TRBV7-2 . CASSLGGAGEKLFF TGTGCCAGCAGCTTGGGGGGGGCCGGGGAAAAACTGTTTTTT
TRBJ1-1 TRBD1 TRBV6-5 . CASRSTGDTEAFF TGTGCCAGCAGATCTACAGGGGACACTGAAGCTTTCTTT
TRBJ1-4 TRBD1 TRBV5-6 . CASSLQTGQGAREEKLFF TGTGCCAGCAGCTTGCAAACGGGACAGGGGGCACGGGAGGAAAAACTGTTTTTT
TRBJ2-5 . TRBV5-1 once CASSLGAGGKETQYF TGCGCCAGCAGCTTGGGTGCTGGGGGCAAAGAGACCCAGTACTTC
TRBJ2-7 TRBD1 TRBV28 . CASSEPGTGGYEQYF TGTGCCAGCTCTGAGCCCGGGACAGGGGGCTACGAGCAGTACTTC
TRBJ2-2 TRBD1 TRBV2 . CASKDRGISNTGELFF TGTGCCAGCAAGGACAGGGGGATCTCGAACACCGGGGAGCTGTTTTTT
TRBJ1-4 TRBD1 TRBV2 . CASKIGGTGHEKLFF TGTGCCAGCAAAATAGGAGGGACAGGGCATGAAAAACTGTTTTTT
TRBJ1-6 TRBD1 TRBV4-1 few CASSQGPRTGERSPLHF TGCGCCAGCAGCCAGGGCCCCAGGACAGGGGAGCGTTCACCCCTCCACTTT
TRBJ2-1 . TRBV11-2 once CASSFRVSSYNEQFF TGTGCCAGCAGCTTCAGGGTCAGCTCCTACAATGAGCAGTTCTTC
TRBJ2-1 TRBD2 TRBV19 . CASSFLAGGLNNEQFF TGTGCCAGTAGCTTCCTAGCGGGAGGGCTGAACAATGAGCAGTTCTTC
TRBJ1-1 . TRBV7-3 . CASSLTGDTEAFF TGTGCCAGCAGCTTAACCGGGGATACTGAAGCTTTCTTT
TRBJ1-2 . TRBV27 . CASRARINYGYTF TGTGCCAGCAGAGCCAGGATCAACTATGGCTACACCTTC
TRBJ2-5 TRBD1 TRBV6-1 . CASSGRDRVTETQYF TGTGCCAGCAGTGGCCGGGACAGGGTCACAGAGACCCAGTACTTC
TRBJ1-5 . TRBV18 few CASSLGAEQPQHF TGTGCCAGCTCCTTGGGGGCTGAACAGCCCCAGCATTTT
TRBJ2-4 . TRBV9 . CASSLEEGAQYF TGTGCCAGCAGCCTCGAGGAGGGGGCTCAGTACTTC
TRBJ2-4 TRBD1 TRBV9 few CASSGTGSKNIQYF TGTGCCAGCAGCGGGACAGGGTCGAAAAACATTCAGTACTTC
TRBJ2-7 . TRBV15 . CATSSAGFSYEQYF TGTGCCACCAGCAGCGCGGGATTCTCCTACGAGCAGTACTTC
TRBJ2-3 . TRBV27 . CASSLFSNSRVDTQYF TGTGCCAGCAGTTTATTTAGCAATTCCAGGGTAGATACGCAGTATTTT
TRBJ1-2 . TRBV7-2 once CASSLERTRGGYTF TGTGCCAGCAGCTTAGAGCGGACCCGCGGTGGCTACACCTTC
TRBJ1-1 TRBD1 TRBV27 . CASNDRGRGTEAFF TGTGCCAGCAACGACAGGGGGCGCGGTACTGAAGCTTTCTTT
TRBJ1-5 TRBD1 TRBV27 . CASSLTGQHMGNQPQHF TGTGCCAGCAGTTTAACGGGACAGCATATGGGCAATCAGCCCCAGCATTTT
TRBJ1-5 TRBD1 TRBV28 . CASSLYRGRGVYSNQPQHF TGTGCCAGCAGTCTCTACAGGGGGCGCGGGGTATATAGCAATCAGCCCCAGCATTTT
TRBJ1-5 . TRBV27 . CASSPQQGGGNQPQHF TGTGCCAGCAGTCCGCAACAGGGAGGGGGCAATCAGCCCCAGCATTTT
TRBJ2-1 TRBD2 TRBV7-7 . CASSQGTSPNTEQFF TGTGCCAGCAGCCAAGGGACTAGCCCTAATACTGAGCAGTTCTTC
TRBJ2-1 . TRBV9 . CASSAPPGSYNEQFF TGTGCCAGCAGCGCCCCCCCGGGTTCCTACAATGAGCAGTTCTTC
TRBJ1-1 . TRBV7-8 . CASSFGMNTEAFF TGTGCCAGCAGCTTCGGGATGAACACTGAAGCTTTCTTT
TRBJ2-7 . TRBV9 . CASSDRTEPFYEQYF TGTGCCAGCAGCGACAGGACAGAACCCTTCTACGAGCAGTACTTC
TRBJ1-4 . TRBV5-1 . CASSPGTFATNEKLFF TGCGCCAGCAGCCCCGGGACATTTGCAACTAATGAAAAACTGTTTTTT
TRBJ2-2 TRBD1 TRBV5-1 . CASSLTTGDTGELFF TGCGCCAGCAGCTTGACGACAGGGGACACCGGGGAGCTGTTTTTT
TRBJ1-3 . TRBV9 . CASSVDGVGARNTIYF TGTGCCAGCAGCGTAGATGGGGTGGGGGCTCGAAACACCATATATTTT
TRBJ1-2 TRBD1 TRBV5-1 . CASSLEGTGGNYGYTF TGCGCCAGCAGCTTGGAAGGGACAGGGGGGAACTATGGCTACACCTTC
TRBJ2-7 TRBD1 TRBV5-1 . CASRPGQGAYEQYF TGCGCCAGCAGGCCGGGACAGGGGGCCTACGAGCAGTACTTC
TRBJ2-7 . TRBV2 . CASSEASTVYEQYF TGTGCCAGCAGTGAAGCAAGCACAGTCTACGAGCAGTACTTC
TRBJ2-1 . TRBV5-1 . CASRWTGYNEQFF TGCGCCAGCAGATGGACTGGCTACAATGAGCAGTTCTTC
TRBJ1-1 . TRBV2 . CASSGEGLDTEAFF TGTGCCAGCAGTGGCGAGGGATTGGACACTGAAGCTTTCTTT
TRBJ2-5 TRBD1 TRBV14 . CASSPLTGGWETQYF TGTGCCAGCAGCCCCTTGACAGGGGGTTGGGAGACCCAGTACTTC
TRBJ2-1 TRBD2 TRBV6-6 . CASRLAGGNEQFF TGTGCCAGCAGACTAGCGGGGGGTAATGAGCAGTTCTTC
TRBJ2-1 TRBD2 TRBV15 . CATGTSGDNEQFF TGTGCCACCGGGACTAGCGGAGACAATGAGCAGTTCTTC
TRBJ2-7 TRBD2 TRBV2 . CASRRKTGTSGRGGAYEQYF TGTGCCAGCAGACGCAAGACCGGGACTAGCGGGAGGGGGGGGGCCTACGAGCAGTACTTC
TRBJ1-2 . TRBV28 . CASSFSTTLGYGYTF TGTGCCAGCAGTTTCTCGACGACTCTCGGGTATGGCTACACCTTC